This TCR beta chain is from a study of OX40 agonist ivuxolimab in advanced cancers. As for the study in general: The group had a mean age of around 60 years, ranged from about 20 to 79, and was 80% to 90% male.

The assay was immunoSEQ multiplex PCR, and TCRdb's table has in-frame clones only and misses some. The data show roughly 120,000 clones, approximately 90% seen once. Study-wide findings and caveats: The mean number of expanded clones was higher in CD8+ T cells than in CD4+.

Blood sampling took place at baseline, cycle 4 day 1, and cycle 7 day 1. Note on this clone: Antigen specificity is unknown.

Germline assignment: CDR1 SEHNR and CDR2 FQNEAQ (reference sequence). The CDR3 runs 13 residues. The V and J ends lost 5 bases and 3 bases respectively, with 10 bases between them. This sequence originates from an adult with an advanced solid tumor such as melanoma, head and neck, liver or kidney cancer. The chain has TRBV7-9 and TRBJ1-1; maybe TRBD1 (5 bases). Sequencing was performed on CD4+ or CD8+ T cells sorted from blood, taken in a trial of the OX40 agonist ivuxolimab. CDR3 sequence (DNA): TGTGCCAGCAGCGTCCAGGGAGACACTGAAGCTTTCTTT. Its protein product is CASSVQGDTEAFF.